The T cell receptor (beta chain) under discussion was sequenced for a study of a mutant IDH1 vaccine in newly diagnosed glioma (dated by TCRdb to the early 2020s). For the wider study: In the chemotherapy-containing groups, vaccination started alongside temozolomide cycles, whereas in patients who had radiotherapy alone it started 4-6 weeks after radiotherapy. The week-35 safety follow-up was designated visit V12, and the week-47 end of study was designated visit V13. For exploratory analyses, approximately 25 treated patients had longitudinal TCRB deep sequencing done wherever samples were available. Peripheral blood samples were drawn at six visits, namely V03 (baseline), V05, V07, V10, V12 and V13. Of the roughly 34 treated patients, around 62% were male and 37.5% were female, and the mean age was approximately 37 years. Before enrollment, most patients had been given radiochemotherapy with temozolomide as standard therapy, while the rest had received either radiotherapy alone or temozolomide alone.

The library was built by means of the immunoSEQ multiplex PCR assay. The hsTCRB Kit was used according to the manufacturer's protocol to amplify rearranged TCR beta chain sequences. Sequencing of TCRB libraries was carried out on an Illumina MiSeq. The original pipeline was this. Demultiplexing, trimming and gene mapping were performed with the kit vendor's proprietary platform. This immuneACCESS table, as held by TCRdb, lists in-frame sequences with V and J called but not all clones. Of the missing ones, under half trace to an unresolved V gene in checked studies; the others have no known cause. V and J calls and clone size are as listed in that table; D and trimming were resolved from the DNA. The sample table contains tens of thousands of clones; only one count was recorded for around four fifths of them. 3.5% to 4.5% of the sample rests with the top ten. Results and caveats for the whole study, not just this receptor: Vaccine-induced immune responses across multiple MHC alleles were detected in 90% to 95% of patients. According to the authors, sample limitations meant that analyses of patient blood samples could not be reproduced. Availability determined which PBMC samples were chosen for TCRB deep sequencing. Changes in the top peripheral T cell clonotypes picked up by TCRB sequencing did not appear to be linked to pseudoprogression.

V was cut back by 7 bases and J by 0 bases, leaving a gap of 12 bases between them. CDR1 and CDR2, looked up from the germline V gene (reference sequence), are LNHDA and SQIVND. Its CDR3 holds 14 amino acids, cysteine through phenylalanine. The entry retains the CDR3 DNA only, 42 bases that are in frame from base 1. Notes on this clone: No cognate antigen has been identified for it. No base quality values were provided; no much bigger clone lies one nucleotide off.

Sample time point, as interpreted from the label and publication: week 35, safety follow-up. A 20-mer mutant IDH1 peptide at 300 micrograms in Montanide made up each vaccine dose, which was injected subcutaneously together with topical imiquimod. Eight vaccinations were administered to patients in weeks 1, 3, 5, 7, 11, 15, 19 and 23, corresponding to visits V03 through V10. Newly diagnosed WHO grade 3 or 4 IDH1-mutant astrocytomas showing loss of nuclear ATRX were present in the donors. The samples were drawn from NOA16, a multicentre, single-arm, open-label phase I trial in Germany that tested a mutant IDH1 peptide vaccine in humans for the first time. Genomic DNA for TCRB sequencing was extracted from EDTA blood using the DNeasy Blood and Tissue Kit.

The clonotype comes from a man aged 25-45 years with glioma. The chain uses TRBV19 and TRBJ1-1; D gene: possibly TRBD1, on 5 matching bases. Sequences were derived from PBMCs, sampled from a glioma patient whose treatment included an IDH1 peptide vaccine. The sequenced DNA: TGTGCCAGTATTGAGGGGAAAATGAACACTGAAGCTTTCTTT. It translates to CASIEGKMNTEAFF.